These 25 T cell receptor beta chains originate from one sample sequenced in a study of OX40 agonist ivuxolimab in advanced cancers. Sequencing was performed with immunoSEQ multiplex PCR; in TCRdb, only in-frame clones are kept and a portion is missing. The sample has fewer than 60,000 clones; 75% to 85% are singletons. The sequenced sample was CD4+ or CD8+ T cells sorted from blood, obtained in a trial of the OX40 agonist ivuxolimab. The receptors shown here come from an adult with an advanced solid tumor such as melanoma, head and neck, liver or kidney cancer.

This chain connects TRBV6-5 to TRBJ2-2, with 7 bases that match TRBD1. The CDR3 spans 14 residues. Germline-derived CDR1 and CDR2 are MNHEY and SVGAGI. Trimming at V came to 6 bases and at J to 1 base, leaving 2 bases not matched to a gene. The CDR3 reads CASRRTGNTGELFF. In nucleotides, the CDR3 is TGTGCCAGCAGACGGACAGGGAACACCGGGGAGCTGTTTTTT.

This clone was seen only once. The chain combines TRBV7-9 with TRBJ1-2, with D possibly TRBD1 on 6 matching bases. Looked up from germline, CDR1 is SEHNR and CDR2 is FQNEAQ (reference sequence). Trimming took 6 bases from V and 3 from J, leaving 20 bases between them. The CDR3 sequence is 16 residues long. This CDR3 is CASRKGGRGRDYGYTF. The CDR3 coding sequence is TGTGCCAGCAGAAAAGGAGGTCGGGGGCGAGACTATGGCTACACCTTC.

This chain links TRBV19 with TRBJ2-1, with 12 bases lining up with TRBD2. Germline-derived CDR1 and CDR2 are LNHDA and SQIVND (reference sequence). The V and J ends lost 5 bases and 9 bases, in that order; junction bases with no gene match: 8. This CDR3 comprises 15 residues. Written as DNA, the CDR3 is TGTGCCAGTAGTGTGACTAGCGGGGGAACGGGTGAGCAGTTCTTC. Amino acids: CASSVTSGGTGEQFF.

This chain joins TRBV7-9 and TRBJ2-5; D gene uncertain. The CDR3 contains 16 residues. The germline V gene encodes CDR1 SEHNR and CDR2 FQNEAQ (reference sequence). Trimming pared 2 bases from V and 4 bases from J, leaving 17 bases between. The CDR3 region has the DNA TGTGCCAGCAGCTTACCCCCAAGGATCGGCGGAGAGACCCAGTACTTC. Amino acid sequence: CASSLPPRIGGETQYF.

The genes are TRBV6-9 and TRBJ2-2; maybe TRBD2 (6 bases). Germline V gene lookup returns CDR1 MNHGY and CDR2 SVAAGI. CDR3 length: 15 residues. V was cut by 4 bases and J by 5 bases, with 14 bases left in between. The CDR3 is CASSSLLGGTGELFF. The CDR3 DNA reads TGTGCCAGCAGTTCCCTACTCGGGGGAACCGGGGAGCTGTTTTTT.

This clone was counted once. The V call is TRBV7-2, the J call TRBJ1-5; 7 bases line up with TRBD1. CDR1 is SGHTA, CDR2 FQGNSA, per germline. The CDR3 totals 15 residues. The J segment lost 0 bases and the V segment lost 5 bases, leaving 4 bases of the junction unmatched. The CDR3 region is CASSLGQVSNQPQHF. The CDR3 nucleotides read TGTGCCAGCAGCCTCGGACAGGTTAGCAATCAGCCCCAGCATTTT. Variable domain in full (rest from reference TRBV7-2 and TRBJ1-5): GAGVSQSPSNKVTEKGKDVELRCDPISGHTALYWYRQSLGQGLEFLIYFQGNSAPDKSGLPSDRFSAERTGGSVSTLTIQRTQQEDSAVYLCASSLGQVSNQPQHFGDGTRLSIL.

V is TRBV5-1 and J is TRBJ2-2; no clear D gene. The germline gives CDR1 SGHRS, CDR2 YFSETQ. This CDR3 has 14 amino acids. V was trimmed by 1 base and J by 7 bases, leaving 11 bases between them. CDR3 in DNA: TGCGCCAGCAGCTTGCGTGAGATGTTCGGGGAGCTGTTTTTT. Encoded protein: CASSLREMFGELFF.

The chain links TRBV6-6 to TRBJ1-1; D unclear. Germline V gene data show CDR1 as MNHNY and CDR2 as SVGAGI (reference sequence). V lost 2 bases and J 2 bases, leaving 12 bases between the germline ends. The CDR3 loop spans 15 amino acids. The chain's CDR3 is CASSYEGRSNTEAFF. CDR3 sequence (DNA): TGTGCCAGCAGTTACGAGGGCAGATCAAACACTGAAGCTTTCTTT.

This chain joins TRBV9 and TRBJ2-2; D is undetermined. Trimming pared 3 bases from V and 3 bases from J, leaving 12 bases between. CDR3 size: 15 residues. Germline values: CDR1 SGDLS, CDR2 YYNGEE. CDR3 protein: CASSADSSYTGELFF. In DNA form, the CDR3 reads TGTGCCAGCAGCGCCGACTCCAGTTACACCGGGGAGCTGTTTTTT.

This chain connects TRBV5-1 to TRBJ2-1; D may be TRBD1 or TRBD2 (5 bases each). Between the trimmed V and J ends, which lost 4 bases and 0 bases, there was a span of 14 bases. The CDR3 runs 16 residues. Germline CDR1 is SGHRS and CDR2 is YFSETQ. The chain's CDR3 is CASSPGTPGSYNEQFF. In DNA, the CDR3 is TGCGCCAGCAGCCCAGGGACGCCGGGCTCCTACAATGAGCAGTTCTTC. Looking up the rest from reference TRBV5-1 and TRBJ2-1 gives the full variable domain: KAGVTQTPRYLIKTRGQQVTLSCSPISGHRSVSWYQQTPGQGLQFLFEYFSETQRNKGNFPGRFSGRQFSNSRSEMNVSTLELGDSALYLCASSPGTPGSYNEQFFGPGTRLTVL.

The DNA for the CDR3 is TGTGCCAGCAGCTTAGCGTGGGGCAGCATAGATGGCTACACCTTC. Encoded protein: CASSLAWGSIDGYTF. The chain has TRBV7-6 and TRBJ1-2, with a possible D match to TRBD1 (5 bases). This CDR3 has 15 amino acids. Trimming left V 0 bases short and J 6 bases short, with 14 bases between. Germline CDR1 reads SGHVS; CDR2 reads FNYEAQ.

This CDR3 reads CASSAGQSYNEQFF. DNA for the CDR3: TGCGCCAGCAGCGCGGGACAGAGCTACAATGAGCAGTTCTTC. The V call is TRBV10-1, the J call TRBJ2-1, with D perhaps matching TRBD1 (7 bases). V was shortened by 6 bases and J by 3 bases, with 12 bases between the two germline ends. The CDR3 totals 14 residues. Germline CDR1 WNHNN, CDR2 SYGVQD (reference sequence).

For the CDR3, the DNA is TGTGCCAGCAGCTTCGGCGGGGGGGCCACAGATACGCAGTATTTT. Its translation is CASSFGGGATDTQYF. The chain is built from TRBV5-6 and TRBJ2-3, with 9 bases fitting TRBD2. Germline values: CDR1 SGHDT, CDR2 YYEEEE. V was clipped by 2 bases and J by 2 bases; unmatched bases: 3. CDR3 size: 15 residues.

The rearrangement uses TRBV6-1 and TRBJ1-2; D is perhaps TRBD1 (5 bases). With 2 bases removed from V and 6 bases from J, the gap between germline ends came to 13 bases. CDR3 length equals 14 residues. CDR1 MNHNS and CDR2 SASEGT come from the germline V gene. CDR3 amino acids: CASSEPGSRDGYTF. The CDR3 nucleotides are TGTGCCAGCAGTGAACCAGGGTCTCGGGATGGCTACACCTTC.

The V gene is TRBV10-3, the J gene TRBJ2-7; D not certain. The germline V gene has CDR1 ENHRY and CDR2 SYGVKD. The CDR3 totals 11 residues. Trimming removed 1 base from V and 7 bases from J, with 5 bases in between. Written as DNA, the CDR3 is TGTGCCATCAGTGAGTTTACAGAGCAGTACTTC. Protein sequence: CAISEFTEQYF.

The J gene is TRBJ1-2, the V gene TRBV7-2, with D perhaps matching TRBD1 (5 bases). V lost 6 bases and J lost 2, with 19 bases in between. Germline lookup yields CDR1 SGHTA and CDR2 FQGNSA. The CDR3 is made up of 16 amino acids. The CDR3 here is CASSSDSYPVNYGYTF. As DNA, the CDR3 is TGTGCCAGCAGTTCAGACAGCTACCCGGTGAACTATGGCTACACCTTC.

V is TRBV5-5 and J is TRBJ2-1; TRBD2 matches at 8 bases. The length of the CDR3 is 15 residues. The germline V gene encodes CDR1 SGHKS and CDR2 YYEKEE (reference sequence). J gave up 2 bases and V 4 bases, and 5 bases lay outside the gene matches. CDR3 residues: CASSLSGETYNEQFF. CDR3 DNA: TGTGCCAGCAGCCTTAGCGGGGAAACCTACAATGAGCAGTTCTTC.

J is TRBJ2-1 and V is TRBV2, with 9 bases identical to TRBD1. The J segment lost 5 bases and the V segment lost 7 bases, leaving 9 bases of the junction unmatched. CDR3 length equals 15 residues. Germline CDR1 and CDR2: SNHLY and FYNNEI. The CDR3 sequence is CASTARDRVNNEQFF. The CDR3 DNA reads as TGTGCCAGCACTGCCCGGGACAGGGTAAACAATGAGCAGTTCTTC.

The chain uses TRBV15 and TRBJ1-2; 7 bases are shared with TRBD1. This CDR3 region has 15 residues. Germline V lookup: CDR1 LNHNV, CDR2 YYDKDF (reference sequence). J lost 4 bases, V lost 0 bases, and 5 bases had no gene match. Here the CDR3 DNA reads TGTGCCACCAGCAGAGAACTGGGACAGTCCTATGGCTACACCTTC. Amino acids: CATSRELGQSYGYTF.

J is TRBJ1-5 and V is TRBV7-6; no reliable D call. V was cut by 0 bases and J by 3 bases, with 3 bases left in between. This CDR3 has 13 amino acids. The germline V gene has CDR1 SGHVS and CDR2 FNYEAQ. The CDR3 region is CASSLAVNQPQHF. In DNA, the CDR3 is TGTGCCAGCAGCTTAGCAGTCAATCAGCCCCAGCATTTT.

This chain links TRBV7-8 with TRBJ1-1; TRBD1 agrees at 8 bases. The V gene end was trimmed by 5 bases and the J gene end by 6 bases; junction bases not matched to a gene: 8. The CDR3 runs to 14 residues. The germline CDR1 and CDR2 sequences are SGHVS and FQNEAQ. The CDR3 DNA is TGTGCCAGCAGCGGTCGGACAGGGACCTCTGAAGCTTTCTTT. Residues: CASSGRTGTSEAFF.

This sequence joins TRBV29-1 and TRBJ2-1, with D possibly being TRBD1 or TRBD2 (6 bases each). Germline loops: CDR1 SQVTM, CDR2 ANQGSEA. The V end lost 8 bases, the J end lost 2 bases, and 13 bases lay between the germline ends. The CDR3 extends over 13 amino acids. CDR3: CSPRGAAYNEQFF. The CDR3 DNA reads as TGCAGCCCGAGGGGGGCGGCCTACAATGAGCAGTTCTTC.

The rearrangement joins TRBV2 to TRBJ2-7; no firm D call. Germline-derived CDR1 and CDR2 are SNHLY and FYNNEI. The CDR3 is made up of 10 amino acids. Trimming cost V 7 bases and J 2 bases, with 3 bases left between them. This CDR3 reads CASNPYEQYF. DNA of the CDR3: TGTGCCAGCAATCCCTACGAGCAGTACTTC.

V and J are TRBV28 and TRBJ1-1; D ambiguous. The V end lost 10 bases, the J end lost 8 bases, and 14 bases lay between the germline ends. Germline-derived CDR1 and CDR2 are MDHEN and SYDVKM. The CDR3 is 11 amino acids. CDR3 loop: CATERRMEAFF. CDR3 DNA: TGTGCCACAGAGAGACGGATGGAAGCTTTCTTT.

The chain joins TRBV27 to TRBJ1-5, with a tentative D call TRBD1 (5 bases). The V and J ends lost 5 bases and 1 base respectively, with 12 bases between them. Germline V gene sequence: CDR1 MNHEY, CDR2 SMNVEV (reference sequence). The CDR3 is 15 amino acids. The CDR3 loop reads CASSPWDESNQPQHF. The DNA for the CDR3 is TGTGCCAGCAGTCCATGGGACGAAAGCAATCAGCCCCAGCATTTT.